This T cell receptor beta chain was captured by sequencing in a study of cytomegalovirus exposure and HLA in healthy donors. This PCR relied on a set of 60 Vbeta primers and 13 Jbeta primers. This table comes from immunoSEQ multiplex PCR, and its TCRdb copy is limited to in-frame clones, with some not included. Among approximately 88,000 clones listed, 80% were seen once. V lost 4 bases to trimming and J lost 1 base, with 10 bases between them. Germline assignment: CDR1 SGHAT and CDR2 FQNNGV. The CDR3 length is 14 residues. Comment on this clone: Antigen: not known.

Findings of the study overall: A cluster of highly shared sequence variants was likely a sequencing artifact. Some V segments could not be told apart, so they were left out, TRBV6-2 and TRBV6-3 among them. Associated with cytomegalovirus, according to the listing, were 164 TCR beta chains.

The sequenced sample consisted of PBMCs. V gene TRBV11-2 combines with J gene TRBJ1-1; tentative D call: TRBD1 (6 bases). The source of this sequence is a man between 18 and 29 years old in good health and CMV-seronegative. CDR3 sequence reads: CASSSGAPNTEAFF. The DNA for the CDR3 is TGTGCCAGCAGCTCAGGGGCACCGAACACTGAAGCTTTCTTT.